The entry that follows covers one T cell receptor beta chain sequence. Its specificity is unknown. The CDR3 covers 18 residues. Germline V gives CDR1 SGHAT, CDR2 FQNNGV. V gave up 5 bases and J gave up 0 bases; unmatched junction bases: 12. The sample comes from a study of shared clonotypes between healthy human individuals. General observations from the study: Shared clonotypes across all four donors exceeded non-shared ones in generation probability.

CD45RO-negative cells were positively selected for CCR7, leaving out terminally differentiated effector memory CD45RA+ cells. Every donor was a Caucasian adult from Nashville, Tennessee. When replicate PCRs were run on sorted subsets, they used 150 to 250 ng DNA, 30,000 to 35,000 T cell genomes. Generated by immunoSEQ multiplex PCR, the TCRdb table keeps only in-frame clones and is missing some. Of around 2,000,000 clones in the sample, around 96% are singletons; the top ten hold more than 0.9%. Sequenced sample: naive CD8+ T cells sorted from blood. This sequence originates from a man between 18 and 35 years old in good health. The V and J genes are TRBV11-2 and TRBJ2-5; the match to TRBD2 covers 10 bases. The CDR3 protein is CASSPSGGAGQYQETQYF. The CDR3 DNA reads as TGTGCCAGCAGCCCCAGCGGGGGGGCGGGACAGTACCAAGAGACCCAGTACTTC. Combining the CDR3 with reference TRBV11-2 and TRBJ2-5 gives the whole variable domain EAGVAQSPRYKIIEKRQSVAFWCNPISGHATLYWYQQILGQGPKLLIQFQNNGVVDDSQLPKDRFSAERLKGVDSTLKIQPAKLEDSAVYLCASSPSGGAGQYQETQYFGPGTRLLVL.